This T cell receptor beta chain was captured in a study of graft-versus-host responses after intestinal transplantation (dated by TCRdb to 2020 to 2022). Concerning the study at large: Recipients received multivisceral, liver-intestinal, or isolated intestinal transplants. Anti-thymocyte globulin induction was given to all recipients, followed by maintenance tacrolimus and steroids for two to four years. After intestinal transplantation, graft-versus-host and host-versus-graft alloreactive T cell clones in the graft, circulation and bone marrow were tracked using bulk TCR-beta CDR3 sequencing. To identify alloreactive clones, pre-transplant mixed lymphocyte reaction products were sequenced and compared with unstimulated pre-transplant donor and recipient T cells. The cohort enrolled 24 intestinal transplant recipients, one of whom was a retransplant, and 3 patients without pretransplant specimens were excluded. Donor T cell macrochimerism was defined as a peak of at least 4% donor T cells among recipient peripheral blood mononuclear cells. Rather than being sequenced by the commercial service, samples from a few later patients were sequenced in-house on an Illumina MiSeq and processed with MiXCR.

A distance of 17 bases separates the germline ends of V and J, which lose 0 bases and 2 bases respectively. The CDR1 and CDR2 encoded by the germline V gene are MGHRA and YSYEKL. Including the terminal cysteine and phenylalanine, the CDR3 comprises 17 residues. The sequence is cut down to CDR3 DNA, 51 bases in frame from base 1. Read against the paper, the sample's time point label means: cells obtained before transplantation from donor or recipient. CD3+CD4+ and CD3+CD8+ populations were FACS-sorted from unstimulated pre-transplant donor and recipient cells taken from spleen or lymph nodes. With respect to this clone: What this receptor recognizes is not known. Base qualities are not recorded, but no much larger clone differs from it by a single base.

The library was generated by the immunoSEQ multiplex PCR assay. For most patients, genomic DNA was isolated with the Qiagen DNeasy Blood and Tissue Kit and sent frozen to Adaptive Biotechnologies for TCR sequencing. For most patients, high-throughput TCR-beta CDR3 sequencing of genomic DNA was performed by Adaptive Biotechnologies. The study's own analysis went as follows. Adaptive's ImmunoSEQ software supplied the TCR sequencing data for 18 patients, while MiXCR and VDJtools were used to process three other patients. To correct CD4 versus CD8 sorting errors, any sequence found in both subsets at a frequency ratio below 5:1 was removed. CDR3 nucleotide sequences shared by donor and recipient were removed because the origin of these sequences could not be assigned. To be classed as alloreactive, a clone needed at least 2-fold expansion over unstimulated cells and a minimum CFSE-low frequency of 0.002% (template counts) or 0.001% (read counts). A clone was considered mappable if detected in the sequenced pre-transplant spleen, lymph node, or MLR CFSE-low populations of the donor or recipient. The cumulative frequency of alloreactive clones was calculated as a percentage of all sequences, weighted by copy number. In its TCRdb copy, this immuneACCESS table keeps in-frame sequences only and misses some clones. Where compared with another copy, unresolved V genes explain less than half of these, and the others have no known cause. The V and J calls and clone size come from that table; D and trimming were worked out from the DNA. Counted in this sample were around 88,000 clones; 75% to 95% of them appeared once. The biggest ten clones account for 7% to 9.5% of the sample.

The full study reports these points: High GvH to HvG T cell clonal ratios were observed in the allografts of patients with donor T cell macrochimerism. Early after transplant, peak levels of circulating GvH clones were found to be associated with declines in HvG clones. Conclusions were limited by the relatively low number and heterogeneity of intestinal transplant patients. GvH clones were detected in recipient bone marrow, and some of these GvH clones were observed earlier in ileal mucosa or blood, consistent with an intestinal mucosal origin.

The sample consisted of unstimulated CD8+ T cells sorted from spleen or lymph node cells, taken before transplant. The clonotype originates from a human donor who was the organ donor for an intestinal transplant. The chain is made from TRBV4-1 and TRBJ2-7; the D call is possibly TRBD1 or TRBD2, each sharing 6 bases. The DNA reads TGCGCCAGCAGCCAAGACGAAAGAGGGGGGCTTACCTACGAGCAGTACTTC. The translation is CASSQDERGGLTYEQYF.